A single T cell receptor (beta chain) is shown here with its context. Its antigen remains unidentified. It has no much larger one-base neighbor in the sample; base qualities were not kept. The data are from a study of spatial heterogeneity in lung cancer (dated by TCRdb to between 2019 and 2020). Background on the whole study: The donors were approximately 70 patients from the lung TRACERx cohort who had early-stage, untreated non-small cell lung cancer. Both alpha and beta chains were TCR-sequenced in samples taken at surgery, namely 220 tumor regions, fewer than 85 matched nontumor lung samples and approximately 58 PBMC samples. In the raw uncorrected reads, each unique combination of TCR and UMI appeared on average more than ten times. Nonsynonymous mutation counts, determined by whole-exome sequencing of tumor tissue, were related to TCR repertoire features. Follow-up PBMC samples were sequenced whenever available, with a median time to follow-up of 2 to 3 years after resection. TCR alpha and beta repertoires were quantitatively compared across multiple tumor regions, matched nontumor lung and blood in non-small cell lung cancer. Beta-chain transcripts were consistently detected in greater numbers than alpha-chain transcripts, which likely reflects a higher abundance of beta-chain transcripts.

The time point label, read with the paper, signifies: blood at routine non-recurrence follow-up after resection. For TCR sequencing, whole RNA was extracted from tumor and nontumor lung tissue, or from cryopreserved PBMC samples, and no cell sorting was done. Patients were selected for TCR sequencing only if sufficient RNA was available from at least two tumor regions. Per the germline V gene (reference sequence), LGHDT is the CDR1 and YNNKEL is the CDR2. The CDR3 covers 14 residues, taking in both the cysteine and the phenylalanine. Only CDR3 DNA is held: 42 bases, read in frame from base 1. V is pared back by 6 bases and J by 0 bases, with 12 bases lying between the germline termini. The library was generated by 5' RACE. The sequencer listed for this sample is NextSeq 500. In the TCR library protocol, a unique molecular identifier was attached to each TCR cDNA molecule so that PCR and sequencing errors could be corrected. In the source study's methods: TCR identification, UMI-based error correction and CDR3 extraction were all carried out with Decombinator tools. Expanded TCRs were defined as those above a frequency of 2 per 1,000, corresponding to the top 1% of the tumor frequency distribution. Rényi diversity was computed with the R vegan package after subsampling each repertoire 100 times to 5,000 TCRs. To build CDR3 similarity networks, amino acid triplet string-kernel similarity was used, and CDR3s were connected when their pairwise similarity was above 0.82. The public sequencing data were trimmed at Q25 with fastp and processed into clonotypes with MiXCR by TCRdb, which kept only in-frame beta chains. Rows are unified per CDR3 protein, each entry keeping the most common DNA and genes. TCRdb, rather than the study authors, made the V and J calls. The sample table holds 35,000 to 55,000 distinct CDR3 sequences, of which 20% to 25% were seen once. 6.5% to 9% of the sample is taken by the ten largest.

The full study reports these points: Comparisons of baseline and follow-up blood repertoires included only about 15 patients. Additional single-cell paired TCR alpha and beta sequencing was considered necessary to confirm, at a functional level, the hypothesis that regional TCRs recognize regional mutations. Ubiquitous expanded tumor TCRs were detected in blood more often at tumor resection than at routine follow-up.

This sequence originates from a female donor with early-stage non-small cell lung cancer. The chain employs TRBV3-1 and TRBJ2-7; TRBD1 is perhaps the D gene, given 5 matching bases. The sequenced sample was PBMCs, obtained at follow-up. CDR3 region: CASSTRAGSYEQYF. In nucleotide form, the sequence is TGTGCCAGCAGTACCAGGGCTGGCTCCTACGAGCAGTACTTC.